This entry is about one TCR beta chain. What antigen it recognizes has not been identified. Base qualities are not at hand, and no much larger clone is one base apart. TCRbeta CDR3 regions were amplified from genomic DNA by means of the immunoSEQ Assay, a bias-controlled multiplex PCR. As for the original processing: The number of nucleated cells in each sample was estimated from the amplification of reference gene primers within the assay. Sequence reads were collapsed and filtered to measure the absolute abundance of every unique TCRbeta CDR3 rearrangement. Productive Simpson clonality was computed per sample as the square root of Simpson's diversity index over productive rearrangements. In TCRdb, the immuneACCESS table is reduced to in-frame sequences with V and J assigned. These tables do not hold every clone; where another copy was compared, an unresolved V gene accounts for under half, and the others remain unexplained. V and J calls plus clone size are reproduced from that table; the DNA served to infer D and trimming. Across this sample there are around 300,000 clones, with 86% seen only once. The top ten clones comprise about 2.7% of the sample.

The germline V end is reduced by 6 bases and the J end by 8 bases; junction bases left unmatched: 8. From its cysteine to its phenylalanine, the CDR3 spans 13 amino acids. CDR3 DNA only is kept here, 39 bases in frame from base 1. The germline V gene supplies CDR1 SGDLS and CDR2 YYNGEE. These data are taken from a study of blood T cell repertoires in COVID-19 (dated by TCRdb to 2018 to 2020). Background for the entire study: Samples from collaborators originated in the United States, Italy and Spain and spanned both the acute and convalescent phases of COVID-19. The material from the prospective study consisted of cDNA or gDNA derived from T cells, B-cell-depleted T cells, or PBMCs. The dataset comprised deeply sampled blood TCRbeta repertoires from subjects exposed to, actively infected with, or recovered from COVID-19. The repertoires were made available in a free public database intended to serve as a resource for research on the immune response to SARS-CoV-2. The samples were drawn from the first 160 participants of the ongoing ImmuneRACE study and from roughly 1,300 subjects provided by 6 global collaborators. Sample metadata almost always included a de-identified subject ID, COVID-19 status, age in years and sex. Where available, HLA class I and class II types were taken from metadata supplied by the sample provider and were not determined by assay-based typing. Here is what the overall study found, with its caveats: Clinical and demographic metadata were provided uncurated, with the amount varying by source and participant.

Enrolling through a virtual design, the prospective study's participants ranged in age from roughly 18 to 90 years and lived across 24 United States geographic areas. Cohort assignment in the prospective study relied on participant-reported clinical history from a screening survey and a study questionnaire. For ImmuneRACE Cohort 3, a participant was defined as recovered based on two consecutive negative NP/OP PCR tests, clearance by a healthcare professional, or resolution of symptoms. Mobile phlebotomists in the prospective study collected whole blood, serum and a nasopharyngeal or oropharyngeal swab from every participant. Participants in the prospective study had the option to provide additional blood draws and questionnaires over a 2-month period. Before DNA extraction, blood samples from the prospective study were shipped at room temperature or frozen.

The receptor was derived from a woman aged 18-29 years who had recovered from COVID-19. The chain is made from TRBV9 and TRBJ2-1, with 7 middle bases fitting TRBD2. Sequenced input: PBMCs or T cells enriched from blood (not recorded which). This receptor carries the CDR3 CASTPGGIHEQFF. The bases read TGTGCCAGCACCCCCGGGGGGATACATGAGCAGTTCTTC.